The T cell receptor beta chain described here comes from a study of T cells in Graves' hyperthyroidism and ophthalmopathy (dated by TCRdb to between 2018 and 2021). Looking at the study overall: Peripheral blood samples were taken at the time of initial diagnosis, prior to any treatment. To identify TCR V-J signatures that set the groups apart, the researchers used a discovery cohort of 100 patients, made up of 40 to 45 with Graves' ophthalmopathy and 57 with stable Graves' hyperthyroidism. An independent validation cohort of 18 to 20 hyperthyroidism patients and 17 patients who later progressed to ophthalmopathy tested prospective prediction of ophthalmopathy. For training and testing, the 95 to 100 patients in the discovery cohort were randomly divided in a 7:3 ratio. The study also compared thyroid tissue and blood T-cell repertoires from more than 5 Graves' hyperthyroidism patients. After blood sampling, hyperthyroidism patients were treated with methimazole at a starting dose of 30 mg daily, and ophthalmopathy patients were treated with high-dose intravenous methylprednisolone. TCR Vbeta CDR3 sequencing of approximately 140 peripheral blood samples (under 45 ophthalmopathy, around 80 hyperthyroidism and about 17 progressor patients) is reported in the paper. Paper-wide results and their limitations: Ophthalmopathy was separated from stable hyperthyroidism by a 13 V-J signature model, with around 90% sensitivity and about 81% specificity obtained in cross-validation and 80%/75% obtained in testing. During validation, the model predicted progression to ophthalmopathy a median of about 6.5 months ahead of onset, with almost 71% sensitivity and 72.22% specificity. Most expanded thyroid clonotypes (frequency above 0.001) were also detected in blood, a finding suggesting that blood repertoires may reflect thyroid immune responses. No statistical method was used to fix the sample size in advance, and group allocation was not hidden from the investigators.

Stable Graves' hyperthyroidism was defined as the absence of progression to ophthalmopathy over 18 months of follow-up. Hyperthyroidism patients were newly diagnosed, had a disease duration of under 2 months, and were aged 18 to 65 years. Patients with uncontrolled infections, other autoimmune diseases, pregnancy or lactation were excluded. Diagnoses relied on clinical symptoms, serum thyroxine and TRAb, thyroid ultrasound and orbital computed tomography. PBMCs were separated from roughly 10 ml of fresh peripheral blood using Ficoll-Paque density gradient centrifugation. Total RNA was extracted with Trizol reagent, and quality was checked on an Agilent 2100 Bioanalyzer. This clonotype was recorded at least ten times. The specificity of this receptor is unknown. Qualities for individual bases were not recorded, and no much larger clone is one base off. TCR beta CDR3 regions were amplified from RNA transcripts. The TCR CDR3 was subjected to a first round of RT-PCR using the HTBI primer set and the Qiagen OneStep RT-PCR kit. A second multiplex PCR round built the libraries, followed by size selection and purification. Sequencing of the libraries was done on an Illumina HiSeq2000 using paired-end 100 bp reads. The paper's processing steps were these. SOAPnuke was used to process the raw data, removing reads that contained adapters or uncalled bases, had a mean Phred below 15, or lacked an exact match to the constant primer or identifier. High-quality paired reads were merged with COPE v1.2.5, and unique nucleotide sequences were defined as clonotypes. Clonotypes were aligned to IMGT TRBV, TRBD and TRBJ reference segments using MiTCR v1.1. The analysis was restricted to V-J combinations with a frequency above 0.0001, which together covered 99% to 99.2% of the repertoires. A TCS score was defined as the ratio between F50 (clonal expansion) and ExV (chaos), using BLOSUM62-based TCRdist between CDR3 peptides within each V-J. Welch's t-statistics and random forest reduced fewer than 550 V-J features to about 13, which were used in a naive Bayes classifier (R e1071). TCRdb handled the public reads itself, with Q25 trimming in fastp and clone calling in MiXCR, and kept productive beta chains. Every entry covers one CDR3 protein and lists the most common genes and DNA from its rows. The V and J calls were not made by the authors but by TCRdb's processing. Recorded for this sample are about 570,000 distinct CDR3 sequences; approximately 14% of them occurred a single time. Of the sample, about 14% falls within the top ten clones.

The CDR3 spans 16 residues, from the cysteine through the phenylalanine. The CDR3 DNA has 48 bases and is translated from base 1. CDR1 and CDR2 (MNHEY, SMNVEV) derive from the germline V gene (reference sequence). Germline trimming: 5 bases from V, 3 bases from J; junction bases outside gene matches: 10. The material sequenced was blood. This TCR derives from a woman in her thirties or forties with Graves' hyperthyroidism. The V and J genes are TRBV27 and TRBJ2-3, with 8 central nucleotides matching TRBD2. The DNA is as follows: TGTGCCAGCAGTCGGTCCGGGACTAGAGGTACAGATACGCAGTATTTT. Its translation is CASSRSGTRGTDTQYF.